This T cell receptor beta chain was observed in a study of T cell responses to AZD1222 COVID-19 vaccine. General observations from the study: As reported, nearly half of all spike-specific TCRs target variant regions that are unmutated. With dominance at 160-218 and 743-854, vaccine-associated CD4 TCRs spanned spike. Repertoire sampling occurred only after the peak T cell response. In a largely white British group with more females than males, clonal diversity was possibly underestimated.

This clone was seen once. Its antigen remains unknown. Sequencing used immunoSEQ multiplex PCR; TCRdb keeps in-frame clones, though not all of them. The sample yields about 120,000 clones, about 92% seen once. Germline V gene sequence: CDR1 SGHTA, CDR2 FQGNSA. The CDR3 spans 14 residues. Trimming took 2 bases from V and 8 from J, leaving 12 bases between them. The sequence derives from an adult who received the AZD1222 COVID-19 vaccine. V is TRBV7-2 and J is TRBJ2-2; no firm D call. The sequencing here drew on peripheral blood, taken 28 days after the second AZD1222 dose. In nucleotides, the CDR3 is TGTGCCAGCAGCTTAATACCCGAGGATGGGGAGCTGTTTTTT. Protein product: CASSLIPEDGELFF.